The subject of this entry is one T cell receptor beta chain. As yet, its antigen is unknown. The data were obtained in a study of T cell clones after liver transplantation. Study in general: TCRbeta sequencing after a pre-transplant mixed lymphocyte reaction identified graft-donor-reactive clones, later tracked in post-transplant blood. Tolerant meant at least one year fully off immunosuppression without liver enzymes above twice normal. General study points: Graft donor-reactive T cells possibly entered the graft instead of undergoing deletion.

Profiled with immunoSEQ multiplex PCR; TCRdb holds only in-frame clones, not every one. The table lists tens of thousands of clones, 75% to 90% of them singletons. Sequencing was performed on CD4+ T cells from blood, taken 12 months after liver transplant. The clonotype was recovered from a human patient who received a liver transplant. Some T cells may originate from the graft donor.

The CDR3 bases are TGTGCCATCAGTGCCTCTAGCGGCCAAGGCGAACTATACAATGAGCAGTTCTTC. It translates to CAISASSGQGELYNEQFF. The genes are TRBV10-3 and TRBJ2-1; 7 nucleotides agree with TRBD2. The CDR3 loop spans 18 amino acids. J gave up 4 bases and V 4 bases, and 16 bases lay outside the gene matches. Germline V gives CDR1 ENHRY, CDR2 SYGVKD.